A single T cell receptor beta chain is shown here with its context. The sample comes from a study of blood T cell repertoires in COVID-19. Study summary: Italy, Spain and the United States were the sources of the convalescent and acute COVID-19 samples. In each case, the material was cDNA or gDNA derived from T cells, B-cell-depleted T cells, or PBMCs.

In the original processing: Reference gene primers were amplified, and this amplification served to estimate nucleated cell counts. The assay was immunoSEQ multiplex PCR, and TCRdb's table has in-frame clones only and misses some. The V and J calls and clone size are taken from that table; D and trimming were inferred from the DNA. In the table there are around 250,000 clones, approximately 82% of which are singletons. The CDR3 runs 14 residues. CDR1 is SEHNR, CDR2 FQNEAQ, per germline (reference sequence). V dropped 4 bases and J dropped 9 bases, with 16 bases sitting between them. This clonotype originated in a man aged 30 to 45 who had recovered from COVID-19. The gene calls are TRBV7-9 and TRBJ2-4, with D tentatively TRBD1 (6 bases). Sequenced material: peripheral blood. In DNA form, the CDR3 reads TGTGCCAGCAGCTCCCCCGGGACATATAGCATTCAGTACTTC. This gives the protein CASSSPGTYSIQYF.